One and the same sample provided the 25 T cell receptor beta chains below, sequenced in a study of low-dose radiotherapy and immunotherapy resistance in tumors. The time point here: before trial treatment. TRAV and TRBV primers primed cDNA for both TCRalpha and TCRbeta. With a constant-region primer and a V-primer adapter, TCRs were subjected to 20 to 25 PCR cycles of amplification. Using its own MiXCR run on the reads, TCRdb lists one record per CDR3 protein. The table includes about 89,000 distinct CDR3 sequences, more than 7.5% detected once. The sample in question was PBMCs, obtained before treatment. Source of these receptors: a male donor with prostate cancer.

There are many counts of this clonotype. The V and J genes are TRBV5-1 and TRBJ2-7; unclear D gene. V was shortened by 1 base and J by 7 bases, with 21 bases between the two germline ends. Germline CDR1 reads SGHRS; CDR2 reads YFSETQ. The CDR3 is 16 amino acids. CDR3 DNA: TGCGCCAGCAGCTTGAGTGGGCTGGCAGGCGGAGAAGAGCAGTACTTC. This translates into CASSLSGLAGGEEQYF.

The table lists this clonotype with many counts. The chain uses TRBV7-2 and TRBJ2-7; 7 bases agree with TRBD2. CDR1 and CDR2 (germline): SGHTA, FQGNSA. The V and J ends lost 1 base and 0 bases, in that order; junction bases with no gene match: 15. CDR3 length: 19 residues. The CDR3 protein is CASSLVGGSASGGSYEQYF. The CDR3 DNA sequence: TGTGCCAGCAGCTTAGTGGGGGGATCGGCTAGCGGAGGCTCCTACGAGCAGTACTTC.

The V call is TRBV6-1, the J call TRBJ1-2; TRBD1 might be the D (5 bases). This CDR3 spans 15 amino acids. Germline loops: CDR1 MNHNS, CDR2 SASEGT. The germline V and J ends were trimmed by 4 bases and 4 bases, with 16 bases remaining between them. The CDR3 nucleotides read TGTGCCAGCAGTGGCGGGAACAACCAGGGCTATGGCTACACCTTC. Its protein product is CASSGGNNQGYGYTF.

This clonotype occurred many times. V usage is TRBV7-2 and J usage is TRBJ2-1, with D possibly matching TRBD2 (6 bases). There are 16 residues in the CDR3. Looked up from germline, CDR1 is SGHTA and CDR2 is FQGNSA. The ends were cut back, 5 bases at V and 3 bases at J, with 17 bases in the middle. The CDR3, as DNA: TGTGCCAGCAGCGCCCAGAGGGGAGGACGCTACAATGAGCAGTTCTTC. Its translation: CASSAQRGGRYNEQFF.

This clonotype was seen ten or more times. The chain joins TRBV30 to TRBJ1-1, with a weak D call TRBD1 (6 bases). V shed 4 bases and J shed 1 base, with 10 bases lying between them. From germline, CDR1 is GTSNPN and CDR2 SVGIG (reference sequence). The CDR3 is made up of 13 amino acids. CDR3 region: CAWNAGANTEAFF. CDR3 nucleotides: TGTGCCTGGAACGCAGGGGCGAACACTGAAGCTTTCTTT.

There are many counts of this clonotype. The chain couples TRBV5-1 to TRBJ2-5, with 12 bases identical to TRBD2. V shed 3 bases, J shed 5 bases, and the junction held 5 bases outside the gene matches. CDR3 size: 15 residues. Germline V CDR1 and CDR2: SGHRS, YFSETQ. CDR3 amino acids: CASSSSGRALETQYF. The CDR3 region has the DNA TGCGCCAGCAGCTCTAGCGGGAGGGCCCTCGAGACCCAGTACTTC.

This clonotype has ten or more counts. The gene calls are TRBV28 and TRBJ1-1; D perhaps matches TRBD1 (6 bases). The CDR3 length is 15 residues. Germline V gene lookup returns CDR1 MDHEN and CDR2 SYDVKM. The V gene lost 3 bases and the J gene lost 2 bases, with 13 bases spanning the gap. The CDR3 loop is CASSFQGPSNTEAFF. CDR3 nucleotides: TGTGCCAGCAGTTTTCAGGGGCCGTCAAACACTGAAGCTTTCTTT.

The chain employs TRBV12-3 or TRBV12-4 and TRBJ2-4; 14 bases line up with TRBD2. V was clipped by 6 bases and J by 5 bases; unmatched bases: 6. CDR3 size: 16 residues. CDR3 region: CASSPGLAGGQNIQYF. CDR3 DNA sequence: TGTGCCAGCAGCCCCGGACTAGCGGGAGGACAAAACATTCAGTACTTC.

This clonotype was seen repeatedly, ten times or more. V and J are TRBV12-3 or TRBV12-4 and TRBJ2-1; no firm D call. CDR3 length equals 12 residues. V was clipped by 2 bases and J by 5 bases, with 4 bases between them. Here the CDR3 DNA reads TGTGCCAGCAGTTTAAGTAACAATGAGCAGTTCTTC. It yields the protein CASSLSNNEQFF.

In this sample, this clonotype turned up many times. The CDR3 loop reads CASTPRPGREQYF. DNA for the CDR3: TGTGCCAGCACCCCGCGGCCGGGACGCGAGCAGTACTTC. The chain uses TRBV27 and TRBJ2-7; D is perhaps TRBD1 or TRBD2 (5 bases each). This CDR3 contains 13 residues. The V gene's germline CDR1 is MNHEY and CDR2 SMNVEV (reference sequence). V lost 7 bases to trimming and J lost 6 bases, with 16 bases between them.

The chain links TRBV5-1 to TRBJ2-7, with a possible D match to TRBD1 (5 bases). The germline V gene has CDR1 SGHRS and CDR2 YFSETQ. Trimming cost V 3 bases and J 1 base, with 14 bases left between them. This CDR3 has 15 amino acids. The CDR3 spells CASSSQGQISYEQYF. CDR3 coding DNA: TGCGCCAGCAGCTCCCAGGGTCAAATTTCCTACGAGCAGTACTTC.

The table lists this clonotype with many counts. Here the CDR3 reads CASRGLARPKQFF. The CDR3 DNA sequence: TGTGCCAGCAGGGGACTAGCGCGTCCGAAGCAGTTCTTC. The chain joins TRBV2 to TRBJ2-1; 10 positions match TRBD2. The J segment lost 11 bases and the V segment lost 6 bases, leaving 7 bases of the junction unmatched. The germline V gene encodes CDR1 SNHLY and CDR2 FYNNEI. There are 13 residues in the CDR3.

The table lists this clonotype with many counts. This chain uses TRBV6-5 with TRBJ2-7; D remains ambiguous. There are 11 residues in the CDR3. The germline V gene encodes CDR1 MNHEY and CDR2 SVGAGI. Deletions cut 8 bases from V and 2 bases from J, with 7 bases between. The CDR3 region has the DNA TGTGCCAGCGCCCTTGCCTACGAGCAGTACTTC. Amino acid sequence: CASALAYEQYF.

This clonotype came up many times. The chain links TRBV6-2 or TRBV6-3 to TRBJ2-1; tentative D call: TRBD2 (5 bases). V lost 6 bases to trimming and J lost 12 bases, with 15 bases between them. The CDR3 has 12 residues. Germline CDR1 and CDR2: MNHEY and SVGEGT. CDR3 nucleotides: TGTGCCAGCAGCTCCCCGGGGAGTGGGCAGTTCTTC. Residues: CASSSPGSGQFF.

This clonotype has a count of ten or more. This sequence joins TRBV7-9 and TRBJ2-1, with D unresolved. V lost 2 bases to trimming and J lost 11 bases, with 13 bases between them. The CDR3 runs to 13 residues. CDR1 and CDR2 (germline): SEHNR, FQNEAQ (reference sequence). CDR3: CASSLWEVGKQFF. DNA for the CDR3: TGTGCCAGCAGCTTATGGGAAGTGGGGAAGCAGTTCTTC.

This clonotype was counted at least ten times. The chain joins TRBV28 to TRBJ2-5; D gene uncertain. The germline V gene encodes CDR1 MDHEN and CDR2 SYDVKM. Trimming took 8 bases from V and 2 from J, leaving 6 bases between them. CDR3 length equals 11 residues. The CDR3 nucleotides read TGTGCCAGCTTCTCTCAAGAGACCCAGTACTTC. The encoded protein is CASFSQETQYF. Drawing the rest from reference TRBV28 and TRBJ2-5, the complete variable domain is DVKVTQSSRYLVKRTGEKVFLECVQDMDHENMFWYRQDPGLGLRLIYFSYDVKMKEKGDIPEGYSVSREKKERFSLILESASTNQTSMYLCASFSQETQYFGPGTRLLVL.

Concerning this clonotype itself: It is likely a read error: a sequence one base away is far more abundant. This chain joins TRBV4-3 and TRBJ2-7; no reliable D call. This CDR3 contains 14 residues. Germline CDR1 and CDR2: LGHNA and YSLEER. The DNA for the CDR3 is TGCGCCAGCGGCCAGCTTCCCGTCTACTACGAGCAGTACTTC. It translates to CASGQLPVYYEQYF.

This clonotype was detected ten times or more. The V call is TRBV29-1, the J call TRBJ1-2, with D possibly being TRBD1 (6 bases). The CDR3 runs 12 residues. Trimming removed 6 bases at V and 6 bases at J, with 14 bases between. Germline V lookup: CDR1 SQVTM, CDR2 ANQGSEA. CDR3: CSVLSGVDGYTF. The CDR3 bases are TGCAGCGTCCTATCAGGGGTGGATGGCTACACCTTC.

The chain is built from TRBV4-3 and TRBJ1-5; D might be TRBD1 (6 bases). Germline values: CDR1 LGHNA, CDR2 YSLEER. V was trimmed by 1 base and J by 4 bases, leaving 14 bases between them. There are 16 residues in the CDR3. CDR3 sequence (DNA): TGCGCCAGCAGCCAAGGCGTCGGGCAGGGGAATCAGCCCCAGCATTTT. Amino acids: CASSQGVGQGNQPQHF.

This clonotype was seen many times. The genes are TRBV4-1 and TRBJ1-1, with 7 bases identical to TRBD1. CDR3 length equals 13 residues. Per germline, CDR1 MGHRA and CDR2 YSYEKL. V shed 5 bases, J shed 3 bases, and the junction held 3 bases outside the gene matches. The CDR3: CASSGQVDTEAFF. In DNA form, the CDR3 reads TGCGCCAGCAGCGGACAGGTGGACACTGAAGCTTTCTTT.

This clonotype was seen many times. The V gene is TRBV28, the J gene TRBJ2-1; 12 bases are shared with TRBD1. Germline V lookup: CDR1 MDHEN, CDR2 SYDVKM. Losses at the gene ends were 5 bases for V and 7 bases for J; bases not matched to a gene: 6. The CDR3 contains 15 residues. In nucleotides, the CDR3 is TGTGCCAGCAGTGCCGGGACAGGGGGCGTGAATGAGCAGTTCTTC. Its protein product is CASSAGTGGVNEQFF.

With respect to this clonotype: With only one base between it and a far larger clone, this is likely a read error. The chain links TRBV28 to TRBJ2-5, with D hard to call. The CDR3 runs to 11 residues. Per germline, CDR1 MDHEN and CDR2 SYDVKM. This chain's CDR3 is CASSFREPQYF. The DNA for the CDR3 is TGTGCCAGCAGTTTTCGAGAGCCCCAGTACTTC.

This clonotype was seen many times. CDR3 residues: CSAPGLAGAYEQYF. CDR3 nucleotide sequence: TGCAGTGCACCTGGACTAGCGGGAGCCTACGAGCAGTACTTC. The chain is built from TRBV20-1 and TRBJ2-7; 13 bases match TRBD2. The junction had 4 bases not matched to a gene; V was cut back by 6 bases and J by 2 bases. The CDR3 length is 14 residues. CDR1 is DFQATT and CDR2 is SNEGSKA in the germline V gene (reference sequence).

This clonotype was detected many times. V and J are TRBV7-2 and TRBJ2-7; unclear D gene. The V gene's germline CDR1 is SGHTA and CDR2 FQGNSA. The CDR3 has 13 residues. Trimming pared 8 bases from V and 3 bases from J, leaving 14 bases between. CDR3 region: CASAWQANYEQYF. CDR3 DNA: TGTGCCAGCGCTTGGCAGGCCAACTACGAGCAGTACTTC.

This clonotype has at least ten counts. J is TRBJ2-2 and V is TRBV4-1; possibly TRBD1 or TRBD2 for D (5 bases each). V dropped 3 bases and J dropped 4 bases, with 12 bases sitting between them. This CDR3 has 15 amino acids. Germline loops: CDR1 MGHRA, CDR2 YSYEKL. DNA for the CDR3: TGCGCCAGCAGCCACGGTCCGGGGCTCACCGGGGAGCTGTTTTTT. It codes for CASSHGPGLTGELFF.